This entry is about one T cell receptor beta chain. What it binds is not known. One base away lies a much larger clone, so this may be a sequencing read error. The template for TCR beta VDJ and CDR3 sequence profiling was genomic DNA. From the reads, TCRdb called clonotypes with MiXCR, one entry per CDR3 protein. The table shows under 200,000 distinct CDR3 sequences, with around half occurring only once. CD8+CD57+ cell expansion, shown by flow cytometry, had occurred in the patients selected for sequencing. Germline values: CDR1 LGHDT, CDR2 YNNKEL (reference sequence). This CDR3 is 12 amino acids long. Trimming took off 4 bases at V and 15 bases at J, with 16 bases between the two ends. The record originates from a study of CD8+CD57+ T cells in acquired aplastic anemia. Whole-study context: Sorting CD4+ and CD8+ cells gave DNA averaging approximately 3 ug.

Study-wide findings and caveats: Researchers report that approximately 28 CD8+ CDR3 sequences appeared in both patients and controls. Controls did not differ significantly from patients in CD8+ Simpson's diversity.

Sequencing was carried out using sorted CD4+, CD8+, or CD8+CD57+ T cells (not recorded which) from PBMCs. The genes are TRBV3-1 and TRBJ2-1, with TRBD2 as a possible D gene (6 bases). The origin of this receptor is a human donor with aplastic anemia. CDR3 in DNA: TGTGCCAGCAGCCGCCCCGGGACTGGTCTGTTCTTC. It codes for CASSRPGTGLFF.